These 28 T cell receptor beta chains share one sample of origin, sequenced in a study of blood T cell repertoires in COVID-19. Clones were read by immunoSEQ multiplex PCR, and TCRdb kept only the in-frame ones, dropping some. Of 200,000 to 250,000 clones in the sample, about 83% were seen once. The sample taken for sequencing was peripheral blood. The receptors stem from a woman aged 45-65 years with acute or convalescent COVID-19.

V and J are TRBV28 and TRBJ1-5, with D maybe TRBD1 (6 bases). Per the germline V gene, CDR1 is MDHEN and CDR2 is SYDVKM. CDR3 length: 15 residues. With 7 bases removed from V and 7 bases from J, the gap between germline ends came to 20 bases. CDR3 sequence (DNA): TGTGCCAGCATCCTCTCGCAGGGGTGGAGCCAGCCCCAGCATTTT. This sequence encodes CASILSQGWSQPQHF. Filled out from reference TRBV28 and TRBJ1-5, the complete variable domain reads DVKVTQSSRYLVKRTGEKVFLECVQDMDHENMFWYRQDPGLGLRLIYFSYDVKMKEKGDIPEGYSVSREKKERFSLILESASTNQTSMYLCASILSQGWSQPQHFGDGTRLSIL.

The V call is TRBV5-8, the J call TRBJ1-5; 8 bases are shared with TRBD1. The CDR3 contains 15 residues. Germline lookup yields CDR1 SGHTS and CDR2 YDEGEE. The V segment lost 4 bases and the J segment 3 bases; nucleotides outside the gene matches: 6. CDR3 in amino acids: CASSPRTGNNQPQHF. Here the CDR3 DNA reads TGTGCCAGCAGCCCTCGGACAGGGAACAATCAGCCCCAGCATTTT.

The chain recombines TRBV11-2 with TRBJ2-5, with a weak D call TRBD2 (5 bases). In germline, CDR1 is SGHAT, CDR2 FQNNGV. Trimming took 4 bases from V and 0 from J, leaving 12 bases between them. This CDR3 region has 15 residues. The CDR3 bases are TGTGCCAGCAGCTCCCTGCTAGCCCACCAAGAGACCCAGTACTTC. It specifies CASSSLLAHQETQYF.

The rearrangement uses TRBV5-4 and TRBJ1-2, with no clear D. CDR3 length: 15 residues. The germline gives CDR1 SGHNT, CDR2 YYREEE (reference sequence). Trimming cost V 0 bases and J 1 base, with 10 bases left between them. The CDR3 protein is CASSLVSTDNYGYTF. Written as DNA, the CDR3 is TGTGCCAGCAGCTTGGTTAGTACCGATAACTATGGCTACACCTTC.

This clone was picked up a small number of times. V gene TRBV19 combines with J gene TRBJ1-2; D gene unclear. Trimming removed 0 bases from V and 8 bases from J, with 13 bases in between. Germline V gene data show CDR1 as LNHDA and CDR2 as SQIVND (reference sequence). The CDR3 is 14 amino acids. The CDR3 DNA reads TGTGCCAGTAGTATAGAAAGTTCGGCGGGCGGCTACACCTTC. Amino acid sequence: CASSIESSAGGYTF.

The rearrangement joins TRBV24-1 to TRBJ2-1; 11 bases match TRBD2. The V gene's germline CDR1 is KGHDR and CDR2 SFDVKD. Losses at the gene ends were 2 bases for V and 5 bases for J; bases not matched to a gene: 4. The CDR3 totals 16 residues. The CDR3 loop is CATSDWGTSGNNEQFF. The CDR3 nucleotides read TGTGCCACCAGTGATTGGGGGACTAGCGGAAACAATGAGCAGTTCTTC.

The chain recombines TRBV4-3 with TRBJ1-4; tentatively, D is TRBD1 (5 bases). Germline CDR1 and CDR2: LGHNA and YSLEER. CDR3 length: 15 amino acids. V was pared by 3 bases and J by 1 base, with 9 bases between. The CDR3 loop reads CASSQRDLTNEKLFF. The DNA for the CDR3 is TGCGCCAGCAGCCAGCGGGACCTAACTAATGAAAAACTGTTTTTT.

The V and J genes are TRBV5-6 and TRBJ2-3; D is undetermined. The CDR3 sequence is 13 residues long. V gave up 5 bases and J gave up 5 bases, with 12 bases separating them. Germline lookup yields CDR1 SGHDT and CDR2 YYEEEE. The CDR3: CASRTAPLDTQYF. The DNA of the CDR3 is TGTGCCAGCAGAACCGCCCCACTAGATACGCAGTATTTT.

This clone turned up a few times. This chain links TRBV6-4 with TRBJ1-5, with 8 bases lining up with TRBD1. Per germline, CDR1 MRHNA and CDR2 SNTAGT. CDR3 length: 17 amino acids. With 4 bases clipped from V and 1 base from J, the junction kept 9 bases outside the gene matches. The CDR3 loop reads CASSASADRASNQPQHF. In nucleotides, the CDR3 is TGTGCCAGCAGTGCTTCCGCGGACAGGGCAAGCAATCAGCCCCAGCATTTT.

This clone has a handful of counts. J is TRBJ1-4 and V is TRBV6-5; 7 bases fit TRBD1. The length of the CDR3 is 15 residues. V shed 5 bases, J shed 1 base, and the junction held 4 bases outside the gene matches. Germline V lookup: CDR1 MNHEY, CDR2 SVGAGI. The CDR3 DNA follows: TGTGCCAGCAGTACAGGGGCGATAACTAATGAAAAACTGTTTTTT. Encoded protein: CASSTGAITNEKLFF.

This rearrangement joins TRBV9 to TRBJ2-3, with TRBD2 identical over 8 bases. CDR1 SGDLS and CDR2 YYNGEE come from the germline V gene. The CDR3 consists of 13 residues. V was pared by 4 bases and J by 6 bases, with 4 bases of the junction left unmatched. The CDR3, as DNA: TGTGCCAGCAGCAGCGGGGGCGCGGATACGCAGTATTTT. Its translation is CASSSGGADTQYF.

The rearrangement links TRBV3-1 (or the pseudogene TRBV3-2) to TRBJ1-2, with TRBD1 matching 7 bases. From germline, CDR1 is LGHDT and CDR2 YNNKEL (reference sequence). V gave up 4 bases and J gave up 5 bases; unmatched junction bases: 7. This CDR3 comprises 14 residues. The CDR3 here is CASSPGYRGYGYTF. CDR3 in DNA: TGTGCCAGCAGCCCAGGGTACAGGGGTTATGGCTACACCTTC.

The chain employs TRBV5-1 and TRBJ1-1; no clear D gene. Trimming removed 3 bases from V and 1 base from J, with 10 bases in between. This CDR3 is built from 14 residues. CDR1 SGHRS and CDR2 YFSETQ come from the germline V gene. The CDR3 coding sequence is TGCGCCAGCAGCTATCGACGGGAGAACACTGAAGCTTTCTTT. Amino acid sequence: CASSYRRENTEAFF.

The CDR3 nucleotides are TGTGCCAGCAGCTTAGGGGGGACAGGCTTCTACGAGCAGTACTTC. This sequence encodes CASSLGGTGFYEQYF. The genes are TRBV13 and TRBJ2-7; 8 nucleotides line up with TRBD1. The CDR3 has 15 residues. CDR1 PRHDT and CDR2 FYEKMQ come from the germline V gene (reference sequence). With 0 bases clipped from V and 3 bases from J, the junction kept 4 bases outside the gene matches.

The count of this clone is one. The chain joins TRBV29-1 to TRBJ2-7, with a weak D call TRBD1 (6 bases). CDR3 length equals 13 residues. With 4 bases removed from V and 2 bases from J, the gap between germline ends came to 12 bases. CDR1 is SQVTM and CDR2 is ANQGSEA in the germline V gene. Written as DNA, the CDR3 is TGCAGCGTTGCAATCAGGGGACCCTACGAGCAGTACTTC. This translates into CSVAIRGPYEQYF.

This clone has a handful of counts. This chain joins TRBV6-5 and TRBJ2-2; D is possibly TRBD1 (6 bases). This CDR3 comprises 13 residues. V shed 6 bases and J shed 6 bases, with 11 bases lying between them. Germline CDR1 is MNHEY and CDR2 is SVGAGI. The DNA of the CDR3 is TGTGCCAGCAGGGTGGACAGTCCCGGGGAGCTGTTTTTT. This sequence encodes CASRVDSPGELFF.

This chain connects TRBV10-3 to TRBJ1-5; no firm D call. The CDR3 has 14 amino acids. V was trimmed by 7 bases and J by 2 bases, leaving 12 bases between them. CDR1 ENHRY and CDR2 SYGVKD come from the germline V gene. In DNA, the CDR3 is TGTGCCATCAAAGAGGCCGCGGGCAATCAGCCCCAGCATTTT. Its translation is CAIKEAAGNQPQHF.

The chain links TRBV5-4 to TRBJ2-3, with 12 positions matching TRBD2. The CDR3 spans 15 residues. Germline CDR1 and CDR2: SGHNT and YYREEE (reference sequence). V lost 2 bases, J lost 6 bases, and 4 bases stayed unmatched. The CDR3 sequence: CASSLRLAGADTQYF. The CDR3 DNA reads TGTGCCAGCAGCTTACGACTAGCGGGAGCTGATACGCAGTATTTT.

This clone occurred once. CDR3 residues: CATSRTGELFF. The CDR3 region has the DNA TGTGCCACTTCGCGAACCGGGGAGCTGTTTTTT. The V gene is TRBV6-5, the J gene TRBJ2-2; D unclear. This CDR3 has 11 amino acids. CDR1 MNHEY and CDR2 SVGAGI come from the germline V gene. The V gene lost 10 bases and the J gene lost 5 bases, with 8 bases spanning the gap.

The rearrangement joins TRBV18 to TRBJ1-3; D may be TRBD1 (6 bases). The CDR3 loop spans 15 amino acids. Trimming removed 5 bases from V and 7 bases from J, with 18 bases in between. CDR1 is KGHSH, CDR2 LQKENI, per germline. The DNA of the CDR3 is TGTGCCAGCTCATTGCGACAGGCCATGGGCAACACCATATATTTT. As protein: CASSLRQAMGNTIYF.

J is TRBJ1-3 and V is TRBV14; D gene unclear. The CDR3 extends over 15 amino acids. Germline CDR1 is SGHDN and CDR2 is FVKESK. Trimming removed 1 base at V and 0 bases at J, with 7 bases between. This CDR3 reads CASSQVAVSGNTIYF. The CDR3 DNA sequence: TGTGCCAGCAGCCAAGTCGCGGTCTCTGGAAACACCATATATTTT.

Comments on this clone: Additional DNA sequences in this sample encode the identical CDR3. V is TRBV28 and J is TRBJ1-6; no definite D call. V was trimmed by 3 bases and J by 0 bases, leaving 6 bases between them. The CDR3 is 15 amino acids. Germline CDR1 and CDR2: MDHEN and SYDVKM. The CDR3 DNA sequence: TGTGCCAGCAGTTTGGCTAGCTCCTATAATTCACCCCTCCACTTT. Translation: CASSLASSYNSPLHF.

The chain recombines TRBV7-3 with TRBJ2-6; D gene ambiguous. Germline V gives CDR1 SGHTA, CDR2 FQGTGA. Trimming left V 2 bases short and J 4 bases short, with 12 bases between. The CDR3 consists of 16 residues. CDR3 bases: TGTGCCAGCAGCTTATCCCCAGGCCCCGGGGCCAACGTCCTGACTTTC. Translation gives CASSLSPGPGANVLTF.

The chain uses TRBV24-1 and TRBJ1-2; weak D call: TRBD1 (6 bases). Germline V gives CDR1 KGHDR, CDR2 SFDVKD. This CDR3 has 13 amino acids. V lost 5 bases and J 7 bases, leaving 13 bases between the germline ends. The CDR3 bases are TGTGCCACCAGTGGTACAGGGCGAGGTGGCTACACCTTC. This codes for CATSGTGRGGYTF.

The chain couples TRBV18 to TRBJ2-7; D ambiguous. The CDR3 runs to 13 residues. The germline V and J ends were trimmed by 6 bases and 0 bases, with 9 bases remaining between them. Germline assignment: CDR1 KGHSH and CDR2 LQKENI. For the CDR3, the DNA is TGTGCCAGCTCCCTAGAGGCCTCCTACGAGCAGTACTTC. Translating gives CASSLEASYEQYF.

V and J are TRBV7-9 and TRBJ2-1, with 10 positions matching TRBD2. The germline CDR1 and CDR2 sequences are SEHNR and FQNEAQ (reference sequence). CDR3 size: 12 residues. The junction had 1 base not matched to a gene; V was cut back by 8 bases and J by 6 bases. The CDR3 loop is CASLAGANEQFF. CDR3 DNA: TGTGCCAGCCTAGCGGGAGCCAATGAGCAGTTCTTC.

The genes are TRBV11-1 and TRBJ2-1; the D is unclear. Germline values: CDR1 SGHAT, CDR2 FQDESV (reference sequence). V lost 5 bases and J 5 bases, leaving 10 bases between the germline ends. This CDR3 region has 13 residues. The CDR3 loop reads CASSPYTHNEQFF. The CDR3, as DNA: TGTGCCAGCAGCCCTTACACGCACAATGAGCAGTTCTTC. Full variable domain (rest looked up from reference TRBV11-1 and TRBJ2-1): EAEVAQSPRYKITEKSQAVAFWCDPISGHATLYWYRQILGQGPELLVQFQDESVVDDSQLPKDRFSAERLKGVDSTLKIQPAELGDSAMYLCASSPYTHNEQFFGPGTRLTVL.

The V and J genes are TRBV3-1 (or the pseudogene TRBV3-2) and TRBJ1-4; D possibly corresponds to TRBD1 (6 bases). CDR1 LGHDT and CDR2 YNNKEL come from the germline V gene (reference sequence). CDR3 length: 15 residues. Trimming took 5 bases from V and 5 from J, leaving 15 bases between them. The CDR3 DNA is TGTGCCAGCAGCGCGGGAGGACAGTGGAATGAAAAACTGTTTTTT. It specifies CASSAGGQWNEKLFF.